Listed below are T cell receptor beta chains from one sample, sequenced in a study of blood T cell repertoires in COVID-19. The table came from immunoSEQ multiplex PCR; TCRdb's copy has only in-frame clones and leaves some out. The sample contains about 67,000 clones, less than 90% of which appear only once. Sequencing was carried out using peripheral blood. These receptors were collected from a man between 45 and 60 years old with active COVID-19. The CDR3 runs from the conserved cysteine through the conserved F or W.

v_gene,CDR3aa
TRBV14,CASSQEVRLTGNTIYF
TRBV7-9,CAGQGKPGLAGREQYF
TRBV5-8,CASSQGSGIRTDTQYF
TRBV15,CATSEGGGGQETQYF
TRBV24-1,CATSEGYAGLQETQYF
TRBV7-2,CASSLGGRGGETQYF
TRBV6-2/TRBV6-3,CASSPSSYEQYF
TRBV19,CASSGGIPNNEQFF
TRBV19,CASSREFSGRATPEQFF
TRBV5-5,CASSFYDRVDQPQHF
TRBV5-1,CASSPLSVRAEQFF
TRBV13,CASSPPGGLYNEQFF
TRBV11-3,CASSPWDRGTPSDTEAFF
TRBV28,CASSQGAPSGANVLTF
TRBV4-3,CASSQESQGGNTIYF
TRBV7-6,CASSATLGSSYNEQFF
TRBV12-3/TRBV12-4,CASSFGHGETQYF
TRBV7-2,CASSLTGGAGNQPQHF
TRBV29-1,CSVVWQVGETQYF
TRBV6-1,CASSDRASGNSYEQYF
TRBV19,CASSIDRETIYGYTF
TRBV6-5,CASSMKYRGYEQYF
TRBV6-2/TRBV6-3,CASSFLAGGNEQFF
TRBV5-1,CASKGVPNMNTEAFF
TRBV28,CASKTGARNSNQPQHF
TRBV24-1,CATGLAGVHEQFF
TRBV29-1,CSVALAGEIYEQYF
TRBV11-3,CASSFRHRPGNTIYF
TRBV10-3,CAISRARGELFF
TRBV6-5,CASSRQGSKGNTIYF
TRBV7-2,CASSPGWGPYNEQFF
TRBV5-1,CASSKGTGKGFSEYEQYF
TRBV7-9,CASSFGTPGTGDYGYTF
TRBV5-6,CASSLALGTGVEQYF
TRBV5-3,CARRKGPHNSPLHF